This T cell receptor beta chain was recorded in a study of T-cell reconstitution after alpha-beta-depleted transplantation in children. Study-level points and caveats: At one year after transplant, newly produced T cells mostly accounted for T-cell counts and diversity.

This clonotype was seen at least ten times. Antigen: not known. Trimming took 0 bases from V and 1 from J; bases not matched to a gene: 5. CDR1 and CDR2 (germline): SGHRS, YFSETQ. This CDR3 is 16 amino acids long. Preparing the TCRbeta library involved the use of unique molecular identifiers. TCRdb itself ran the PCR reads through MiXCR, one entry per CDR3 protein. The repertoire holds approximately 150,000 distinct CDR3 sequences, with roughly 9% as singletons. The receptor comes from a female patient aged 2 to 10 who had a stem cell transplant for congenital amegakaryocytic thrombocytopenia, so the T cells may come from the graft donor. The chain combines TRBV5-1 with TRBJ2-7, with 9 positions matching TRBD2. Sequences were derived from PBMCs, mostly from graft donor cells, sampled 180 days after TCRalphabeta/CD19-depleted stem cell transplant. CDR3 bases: TGCGCCAGCAGCTTGGGTGCTAGCGGGGAGTCCTACGAGCAGTACTTC. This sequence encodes CASSLGASGESYEQYF.